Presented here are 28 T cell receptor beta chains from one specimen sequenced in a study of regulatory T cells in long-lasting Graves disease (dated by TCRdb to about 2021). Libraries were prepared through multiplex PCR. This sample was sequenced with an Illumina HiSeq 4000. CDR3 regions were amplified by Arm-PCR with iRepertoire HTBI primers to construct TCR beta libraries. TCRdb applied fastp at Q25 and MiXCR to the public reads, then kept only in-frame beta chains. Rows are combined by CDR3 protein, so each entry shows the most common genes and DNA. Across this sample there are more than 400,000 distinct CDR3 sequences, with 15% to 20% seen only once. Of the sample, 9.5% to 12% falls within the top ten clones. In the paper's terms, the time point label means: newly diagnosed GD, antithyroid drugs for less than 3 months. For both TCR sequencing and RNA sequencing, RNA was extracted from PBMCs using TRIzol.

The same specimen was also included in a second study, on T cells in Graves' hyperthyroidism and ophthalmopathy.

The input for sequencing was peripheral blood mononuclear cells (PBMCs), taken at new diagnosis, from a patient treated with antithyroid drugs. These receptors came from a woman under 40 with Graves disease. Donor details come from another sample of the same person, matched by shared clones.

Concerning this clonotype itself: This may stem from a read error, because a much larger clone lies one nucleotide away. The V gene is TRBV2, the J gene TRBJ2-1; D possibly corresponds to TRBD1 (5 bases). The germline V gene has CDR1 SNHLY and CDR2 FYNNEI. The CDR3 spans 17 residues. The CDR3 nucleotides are TGTGCCAGCAGTGAGTTTTCTCCCCGTGCGGTGGACAATGAGCAGCTCTTC. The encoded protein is CASSEFSPRAVDNEQLF.

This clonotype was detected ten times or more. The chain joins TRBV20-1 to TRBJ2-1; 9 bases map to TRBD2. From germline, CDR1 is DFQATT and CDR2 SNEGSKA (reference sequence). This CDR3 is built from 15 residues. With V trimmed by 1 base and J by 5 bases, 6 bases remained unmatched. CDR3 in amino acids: CSARGSASGNNEQFF. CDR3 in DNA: TGCAGTGCTAGAGGTTCGGCTAGCGGGAACAATGAGCAGTTCTTC.

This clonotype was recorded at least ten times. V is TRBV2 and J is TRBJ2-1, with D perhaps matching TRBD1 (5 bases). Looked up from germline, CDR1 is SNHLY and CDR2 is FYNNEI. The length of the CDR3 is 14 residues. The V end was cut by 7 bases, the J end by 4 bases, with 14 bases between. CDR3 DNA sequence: TGTGCCAGCACCCGACAGAGACCTTACAATGAGCAGTTCTTC. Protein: CASTRQRPYNEQFF.

CDR3 DNA sequence: TGTGCCAGCAGCCCACGGACAAGGACCTACTATGGCTACACCTTC. Encoded protein: CASSPRTRTYYGYTF. The chain uses TRBV7-8 and TRBJ1-2; a possible D gene is TRBD1 (5 bases). The ends were cut back, 5 bases at V and 3 bases at J, with 16 bases in the middle. CDR1 SGHVS and CDR2 FQNEAQ come from the germline V gene. This CDR3 comprises 15 residues.

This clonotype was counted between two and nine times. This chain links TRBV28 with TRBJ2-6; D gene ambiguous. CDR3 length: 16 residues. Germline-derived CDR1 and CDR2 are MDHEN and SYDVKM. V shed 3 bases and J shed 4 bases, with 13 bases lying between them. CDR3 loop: CASSFPGVAGANVLTF. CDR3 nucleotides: TGTGCCAGCAGTTTCCCTGGGGTGGCGGGGGCCAACGTCCTGACTTTC.

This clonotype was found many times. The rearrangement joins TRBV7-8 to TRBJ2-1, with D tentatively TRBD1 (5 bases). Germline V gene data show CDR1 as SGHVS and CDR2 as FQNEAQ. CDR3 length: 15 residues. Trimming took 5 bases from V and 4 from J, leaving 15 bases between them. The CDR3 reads CASSDDSSPYNEQFF. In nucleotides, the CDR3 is TGTGCCAGCAGCGATGACAGCTCCCCTTACAATGAGCAGTTCTTC.

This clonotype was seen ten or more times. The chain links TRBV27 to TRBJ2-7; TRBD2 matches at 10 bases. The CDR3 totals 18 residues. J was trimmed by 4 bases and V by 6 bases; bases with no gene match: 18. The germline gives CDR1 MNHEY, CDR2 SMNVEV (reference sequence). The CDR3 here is CASSLIMGGASGRYEQYF. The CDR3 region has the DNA TGTGCCAGCAGCTTGATTATGGGGGGGGCTAGCGGGAGATACGAGCAGTACTTC.

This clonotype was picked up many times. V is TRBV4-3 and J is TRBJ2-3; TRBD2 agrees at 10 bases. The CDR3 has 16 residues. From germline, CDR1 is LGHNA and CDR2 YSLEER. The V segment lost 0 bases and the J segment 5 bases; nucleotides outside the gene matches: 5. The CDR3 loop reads CASSQDTASGGDTQYF. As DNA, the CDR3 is TGCGCCAGCAGCCAAGATACGGCTAGCGGGGGAGATACGCAGTATTTT.

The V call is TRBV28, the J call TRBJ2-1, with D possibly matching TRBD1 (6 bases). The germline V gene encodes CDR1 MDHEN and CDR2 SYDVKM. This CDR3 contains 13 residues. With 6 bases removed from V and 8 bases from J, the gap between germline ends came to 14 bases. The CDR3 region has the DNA TGTGCCAGCAGCCAACAGGGCGGCCATGAGCAGTTCTTC. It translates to CASSQQGGHEQFF.

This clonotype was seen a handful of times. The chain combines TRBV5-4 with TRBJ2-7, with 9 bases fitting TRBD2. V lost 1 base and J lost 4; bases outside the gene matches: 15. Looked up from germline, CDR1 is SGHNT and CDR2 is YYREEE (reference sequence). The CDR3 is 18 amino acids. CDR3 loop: CASSLRASGTFGLYEQYF. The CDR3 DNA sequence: TGTGCCAGCAGCTTGAGGGCTAGCGGGACCTTCGGGTTGTACGAGCAGTACTTC. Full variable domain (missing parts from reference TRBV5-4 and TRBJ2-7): ETGVTQSPTHLIKTRGQQVTLRCSSQSGHNTVSWYQQALGQGPQFIFQYYREEENGRGNFPPRFSGLQFPNYSSELNVNALELDDSALYLCASSLRASGTFGLYEQYFGPGTRLTVT.

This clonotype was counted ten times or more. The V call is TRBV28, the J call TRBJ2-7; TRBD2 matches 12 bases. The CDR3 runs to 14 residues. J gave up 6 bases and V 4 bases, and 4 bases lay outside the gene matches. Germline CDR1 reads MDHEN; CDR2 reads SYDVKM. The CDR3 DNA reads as TGTGCCAGCAGTTCTAGCGGGAGGGGGGGCGAGCAGTACTTC. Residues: CASSSSGRGGEQYF.

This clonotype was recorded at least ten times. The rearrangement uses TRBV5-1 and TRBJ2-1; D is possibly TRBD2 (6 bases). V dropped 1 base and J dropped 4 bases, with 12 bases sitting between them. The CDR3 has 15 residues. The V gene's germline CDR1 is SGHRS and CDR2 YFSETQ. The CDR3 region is CASSLWASDYNEQFF. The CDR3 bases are TGCGCCAGCAGCTTGTGGGCTAGCGATTACAATGAGCAGTTCTTC.

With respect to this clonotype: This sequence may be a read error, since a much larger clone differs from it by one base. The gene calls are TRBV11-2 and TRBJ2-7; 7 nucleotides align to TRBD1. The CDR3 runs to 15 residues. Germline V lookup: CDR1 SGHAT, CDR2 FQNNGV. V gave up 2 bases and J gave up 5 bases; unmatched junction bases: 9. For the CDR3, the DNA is TGTGCCAGCAGCTTAATCCCAGGGGGTTACGACGAGCAGTACTTC. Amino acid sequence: CASSLIPGGYDEQYF. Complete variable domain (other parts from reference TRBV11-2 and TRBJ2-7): EAGVAQSPRYKIIEKRQSVAFWCNPISGHATLYWYQQILGQGPKLLIQFQNNGVVDDSQLPKDRFSAERLKGVDSTLKIQPAKLEDSAVYLCASSLIPGGYDEQYFGPGTRLTVT.

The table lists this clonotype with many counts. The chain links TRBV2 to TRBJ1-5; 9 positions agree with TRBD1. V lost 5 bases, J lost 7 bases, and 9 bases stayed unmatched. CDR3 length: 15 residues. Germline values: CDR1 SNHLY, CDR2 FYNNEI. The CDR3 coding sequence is TGTGCCAGCAGTTTTACACAGGGGGCAGGGCAGCCCCAGCATTTT. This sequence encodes CASSFTQGAGQPQHF.

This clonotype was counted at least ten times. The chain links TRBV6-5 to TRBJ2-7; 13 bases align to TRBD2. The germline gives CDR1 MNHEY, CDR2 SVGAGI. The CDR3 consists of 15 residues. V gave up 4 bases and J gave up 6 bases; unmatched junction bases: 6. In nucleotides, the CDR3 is TGTGCCAGCAGTTGGTTTGGACTAGCGGGAGTCGAGCAGTACTTC. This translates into CASSWFGLAGVEQYF.

This chain's CDR3 is CASKDGGEYSNQPQHF. The DNA for the CDR3 is TGTGCCAGCAAGGACGGCGGAGAATATAGCAATCAGCCCCAGCATTTT. V is TRBV6-2 or TRBV6-3 and J is TRBJ1-5; the D is unclear. CDR3 length: 16 amino acids. Germline lookup yields CDR1 MNHEY and CDR2 SVGEGT. V lost 7 bases to trimming and J lost 0 bases, with 16 bases between them.

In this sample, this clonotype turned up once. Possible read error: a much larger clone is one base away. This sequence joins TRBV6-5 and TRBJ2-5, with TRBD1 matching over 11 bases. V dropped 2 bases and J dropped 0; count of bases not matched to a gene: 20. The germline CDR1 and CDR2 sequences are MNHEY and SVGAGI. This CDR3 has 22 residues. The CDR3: CASSYVGQGAKLSRVYQETQYF. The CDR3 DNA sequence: TGTGCCAGCAGTTACGTTGGACAGGGGGCGAAGCTATCGCGGGTCTACCAAGAGACCCAGTACTTC.

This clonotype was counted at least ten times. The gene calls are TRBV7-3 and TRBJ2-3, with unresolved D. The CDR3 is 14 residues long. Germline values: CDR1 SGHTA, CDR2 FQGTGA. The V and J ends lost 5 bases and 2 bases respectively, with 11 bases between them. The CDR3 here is CASSPRRDTDTQYF. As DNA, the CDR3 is TGTGCCAGCAGCCCCCGAAGGGACACAGATACGCAGTATTTT.

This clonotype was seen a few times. The CDR3 coding sequence is TGTGCCAGCAGTGAGGAGTCGGGGCAGCCCCAGCATTTT. It yields the protein CASSEESGQPQHF. The chain employs TRBV25-1 and TRBJ1-5, with D uncertain. Germline CDR1 and CDR2: MGHDK and SYGVNS. CDR3 length: 13 amino acids. Trimming removed 3 bases from V and 7 bases from J, with 10 bases in between.

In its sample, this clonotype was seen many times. The CDR3 DNA follows: TGTGCCAGCAGCTTCGGGATTAACTATGGCTACACCTTC. Protein product: CASSFGINYGYTF. The V call is TRBV3-1, the J call TRBJ1-2; D not resolved. This CDR3 has 13 amino acids. Germline CDR1 is LGHDT and CDR2 is YNNKEL (reference sequence). Trimming pared 5 bases from V and 1 base from J, leaving 8 bases between.

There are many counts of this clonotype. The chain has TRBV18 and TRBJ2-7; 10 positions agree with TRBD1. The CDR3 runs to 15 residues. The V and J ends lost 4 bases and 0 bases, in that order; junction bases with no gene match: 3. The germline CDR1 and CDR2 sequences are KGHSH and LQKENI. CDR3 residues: CASSRQGASSYEQYF. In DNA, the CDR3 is TGTGCCAGCTCACGACAGGGGGCGAGCTCCTACGAGCAGTACTTC.

The CDR3: CASSREGPTYEQYF. CDR3 nucleotide sequence: TGTGCCAGTAGTAGGGAGGGCCCAACCTACGAGCAGTACTTC. V and J are TRBV19 and TRBJ2-7, with 7 bases aligning to TRBD2. Per germline, CDR1 LNHDA and CDR2 SQIVND (reference sequence). Trimming removed 4 bases from V and 2 bases from J; junction bases left unmatched: 5. There are 14 residues in the CDR3.

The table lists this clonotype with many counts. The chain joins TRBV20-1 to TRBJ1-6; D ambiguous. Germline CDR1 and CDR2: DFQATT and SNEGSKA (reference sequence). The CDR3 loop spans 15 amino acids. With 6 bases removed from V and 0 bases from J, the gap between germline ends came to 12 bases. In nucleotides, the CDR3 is TGCAGTGCACCCCGGGAGAACTCCTATAATTCACCCCTCCACTTT. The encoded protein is CSAPRENSYNSPLHF.

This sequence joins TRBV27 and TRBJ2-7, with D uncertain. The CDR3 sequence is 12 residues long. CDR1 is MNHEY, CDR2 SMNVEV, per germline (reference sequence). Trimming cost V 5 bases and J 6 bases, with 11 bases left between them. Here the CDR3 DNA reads TGTGCCAGCAGTACGAATCGTCTCGAGCAGTACTTC. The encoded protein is CASSTNRLEQYF.

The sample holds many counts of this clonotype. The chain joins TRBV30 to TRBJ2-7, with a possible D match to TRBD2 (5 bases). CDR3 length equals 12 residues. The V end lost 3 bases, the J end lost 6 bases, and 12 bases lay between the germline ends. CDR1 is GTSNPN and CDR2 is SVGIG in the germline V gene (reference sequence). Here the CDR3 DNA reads TGTGCCTGGAGCGGAACTAGTTCCGAGCAGTACTTC. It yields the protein CAWSGTSSEQYF.

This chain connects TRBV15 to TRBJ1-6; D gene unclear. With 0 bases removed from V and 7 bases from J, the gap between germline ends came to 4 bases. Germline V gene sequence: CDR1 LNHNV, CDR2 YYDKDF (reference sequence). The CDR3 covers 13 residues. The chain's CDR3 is CATSRDGNSPLHF. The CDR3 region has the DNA TGTGCCACCAGCAGAGATGGGAATTCACCCCTCCACTTT. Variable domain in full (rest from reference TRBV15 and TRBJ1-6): DAMVIQNPRYQVTQFGKPVTLSCSQTLNHNVMYWYQQKSSQAPKLLFHYYDKDFNNEADTPDNFQSRRPNTSFCFLDIRSPGLGDTAMYLCATSRDGNSPLHFGNGTRLTVT.

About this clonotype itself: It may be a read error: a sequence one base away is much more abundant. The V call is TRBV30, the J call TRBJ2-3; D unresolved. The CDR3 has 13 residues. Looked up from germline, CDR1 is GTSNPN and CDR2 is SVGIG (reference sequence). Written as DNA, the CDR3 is TGTGCCCGGAGTGTAAAGATTATGAATACGCAGTATTTT. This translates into CARSVKIMNTQYF. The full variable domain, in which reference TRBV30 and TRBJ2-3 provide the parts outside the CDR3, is SQTIHQWPATLVQPVGSPLSLECTVEGTSNPNLYWYRQAAGRGLQLLFYSVGIGQISSEVPQNLSASRPQDRQFILSSKKLLLSDSGFYLCARSVKIMNTQYFGPGTRLTVL.

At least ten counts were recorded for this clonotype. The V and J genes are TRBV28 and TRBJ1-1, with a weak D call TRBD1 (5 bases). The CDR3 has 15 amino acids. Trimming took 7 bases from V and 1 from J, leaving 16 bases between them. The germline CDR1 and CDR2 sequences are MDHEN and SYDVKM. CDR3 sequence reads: CASNALRVRNTEAFF. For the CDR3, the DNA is TGTGCCAGCAACGCCCTCAGGGTCAGGAACACTGAAGCTTTCTTT.